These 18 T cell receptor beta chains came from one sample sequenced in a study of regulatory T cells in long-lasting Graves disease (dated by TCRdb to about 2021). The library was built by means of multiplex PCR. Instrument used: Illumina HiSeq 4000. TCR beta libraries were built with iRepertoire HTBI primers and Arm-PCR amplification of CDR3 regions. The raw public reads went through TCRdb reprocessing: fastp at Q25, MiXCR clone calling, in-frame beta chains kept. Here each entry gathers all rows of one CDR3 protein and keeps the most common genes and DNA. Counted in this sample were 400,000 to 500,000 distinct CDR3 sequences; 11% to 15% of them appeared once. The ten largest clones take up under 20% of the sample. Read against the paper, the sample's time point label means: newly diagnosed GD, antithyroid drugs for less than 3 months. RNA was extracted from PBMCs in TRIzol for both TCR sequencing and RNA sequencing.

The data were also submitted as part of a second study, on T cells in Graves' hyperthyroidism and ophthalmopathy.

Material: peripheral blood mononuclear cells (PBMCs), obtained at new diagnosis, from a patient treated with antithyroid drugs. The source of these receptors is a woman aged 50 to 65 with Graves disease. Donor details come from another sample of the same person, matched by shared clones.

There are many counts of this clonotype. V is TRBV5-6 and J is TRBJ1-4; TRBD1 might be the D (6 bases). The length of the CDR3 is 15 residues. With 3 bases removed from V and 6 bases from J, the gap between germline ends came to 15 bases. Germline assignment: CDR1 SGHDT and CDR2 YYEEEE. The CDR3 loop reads CASSSGGLADEKLFF. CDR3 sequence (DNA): TGTGCCAGCAGCTCGGGGGGGCTGGCGGATGAAAAACTGTTTTTT.

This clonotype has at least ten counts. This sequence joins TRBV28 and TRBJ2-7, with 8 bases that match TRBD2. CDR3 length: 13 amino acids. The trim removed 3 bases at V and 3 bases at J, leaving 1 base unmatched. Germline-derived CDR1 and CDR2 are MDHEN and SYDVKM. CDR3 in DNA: TGTGCCAGCAGTTTGGGACTAGTCTACGAGCAGTACTTC. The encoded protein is CASSLGLVYEQYF.

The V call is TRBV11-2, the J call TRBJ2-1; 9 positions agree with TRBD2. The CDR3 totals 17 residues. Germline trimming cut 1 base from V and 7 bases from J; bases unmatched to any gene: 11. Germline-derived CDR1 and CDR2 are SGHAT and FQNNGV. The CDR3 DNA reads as TGTGCCAGCAGCTTAGCGCCAGGGGCGGGGGGGCTAAATGAGCAGTTCTTC. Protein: CASSLAPGAGGLNEQFF.

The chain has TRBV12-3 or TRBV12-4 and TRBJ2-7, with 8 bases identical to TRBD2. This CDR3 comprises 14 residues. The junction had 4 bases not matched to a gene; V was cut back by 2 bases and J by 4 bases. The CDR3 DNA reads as TGTGCCAGCAGTTTAAGGCTAGCGGGTTACGAGCAGTACTTC. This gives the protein CASSLRLAGYEQYF.

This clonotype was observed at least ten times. The CDR3 region is CASSLPRTSGRARSYNEQFF. DNA of the CDR3: TGTGCCAGCAGCTTACCCCGGACTAGCGGGAGGGCCAGGTCCTACAATGAGCAGTTCTTC. The chain is built from TRBV7-9 and TRBJ2-1, with 15 bases fitting TRBD2. The germline V gene encodes CDR1 SEHNR and CDR2 FQNEAQ (reference sequence). V was pared by 2 bases and J by 1 base, with 9 bases of the junction left unmatched. The CDR3 runs to 20 residues.

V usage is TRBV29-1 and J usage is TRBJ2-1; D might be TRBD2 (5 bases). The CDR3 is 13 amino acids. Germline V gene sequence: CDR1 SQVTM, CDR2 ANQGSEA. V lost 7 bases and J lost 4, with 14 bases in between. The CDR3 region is CSARVSPYNEQFF. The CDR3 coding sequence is TGCAGCGCGAGGGTTTCCCCATACAATGAGCAGTTCTTC.

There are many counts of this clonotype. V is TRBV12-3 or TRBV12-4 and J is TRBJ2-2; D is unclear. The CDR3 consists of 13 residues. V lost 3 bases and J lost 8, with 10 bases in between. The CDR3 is CASSFPGLGELFF. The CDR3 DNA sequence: TGTGCCAGCAGTTTTCCTGGCTTAGGGGAGCTGTTTTTT.

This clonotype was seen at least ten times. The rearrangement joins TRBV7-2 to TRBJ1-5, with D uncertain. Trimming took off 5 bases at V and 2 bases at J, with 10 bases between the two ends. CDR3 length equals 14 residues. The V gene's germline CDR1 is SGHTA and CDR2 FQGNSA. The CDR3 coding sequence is TGTGCCAGCAGCACCCCTATTGGCAATCAGCCCCAGCATTTT. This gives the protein CASSTPIGNQPQHF. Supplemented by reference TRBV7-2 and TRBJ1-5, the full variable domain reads GAGVSQSPSNKVTEKGKDVELRCDPISGHTALYWYRQSLGQGLEFLIYFQGNSAPDKSGLPSDRFSAERTGGSVSTLTIQRTQQEDSAVYLCASSTPIGNQPQHFGDGTRLSIL.

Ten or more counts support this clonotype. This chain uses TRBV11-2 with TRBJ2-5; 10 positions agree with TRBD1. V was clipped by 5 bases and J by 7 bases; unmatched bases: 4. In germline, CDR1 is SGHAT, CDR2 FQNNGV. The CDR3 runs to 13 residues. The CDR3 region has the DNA TGTGCCAGCAGCCCCGGGACAGGGGTGACCCAGTACTTC. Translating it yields CASSPGTGVTQYF.

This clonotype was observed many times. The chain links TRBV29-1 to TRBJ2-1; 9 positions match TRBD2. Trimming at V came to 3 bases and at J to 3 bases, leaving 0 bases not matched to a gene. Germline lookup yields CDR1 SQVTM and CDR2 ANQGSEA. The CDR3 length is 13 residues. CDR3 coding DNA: TGCAGCGTTGATAGCGGGGGCTACAATGAGCAGTTCTTC. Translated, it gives CSVDSGGYNEQFF.

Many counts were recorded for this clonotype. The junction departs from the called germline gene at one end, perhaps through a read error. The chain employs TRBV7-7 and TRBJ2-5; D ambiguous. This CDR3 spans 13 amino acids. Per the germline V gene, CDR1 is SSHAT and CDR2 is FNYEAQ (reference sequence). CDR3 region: CASSLEAEETQYF. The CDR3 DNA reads TGTGCTAGCAGCTTAGAGGCAGAAGAGACCCAGTACTTC.

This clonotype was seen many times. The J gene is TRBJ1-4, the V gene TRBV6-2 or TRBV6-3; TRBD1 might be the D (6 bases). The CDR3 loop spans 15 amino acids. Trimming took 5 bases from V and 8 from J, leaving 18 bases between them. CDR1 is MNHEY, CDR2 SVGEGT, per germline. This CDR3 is CASSDYPGQEEKLFF. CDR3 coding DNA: TGTGCCAGCAGTGACTACCCGGGACAAGAGGAAAAACTGTTTTTT.

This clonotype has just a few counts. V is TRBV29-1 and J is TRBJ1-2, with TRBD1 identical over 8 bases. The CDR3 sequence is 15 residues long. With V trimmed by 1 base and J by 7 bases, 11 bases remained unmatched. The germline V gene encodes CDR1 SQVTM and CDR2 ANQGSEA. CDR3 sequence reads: CSVEAQTGARIGYTF. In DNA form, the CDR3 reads TGCAGCGTTGAAGCTCAGACAGGGGCGCGAATTGGCTACACCTTC.

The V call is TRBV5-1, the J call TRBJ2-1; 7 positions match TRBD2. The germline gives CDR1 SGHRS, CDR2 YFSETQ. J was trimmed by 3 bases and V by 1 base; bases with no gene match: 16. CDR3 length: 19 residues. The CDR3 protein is CASSLLPILAGGYYNEQFF. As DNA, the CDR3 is TGCGCCAGCAGCTTGCTTCCCATTTTAGCGGGCGGATACTACAATGAGCAGTTCTTC.

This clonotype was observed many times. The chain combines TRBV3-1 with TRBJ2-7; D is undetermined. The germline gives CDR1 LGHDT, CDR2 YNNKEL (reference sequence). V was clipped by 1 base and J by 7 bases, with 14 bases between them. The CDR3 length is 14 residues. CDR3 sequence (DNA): TGTGCCAGCAGCCAAGCCCCGGACGCTCGGGAGCAGTACTTC. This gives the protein CASSQAPDAREQYF.

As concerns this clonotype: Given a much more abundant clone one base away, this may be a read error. The CDR3 DNA follows: TGTGTCAGCAGTGGGAGTGGTAATGAAAAACTGTTTTTT. It yields the protein CVSSGSGNEKLFF. This sequence joins TRBV27 and TRBJ1-4, with D unclear. CDR1 and CDR2 (germline): MNHEY, SMNVEV (reference sequence). The CDR3 consists of 13 residues.

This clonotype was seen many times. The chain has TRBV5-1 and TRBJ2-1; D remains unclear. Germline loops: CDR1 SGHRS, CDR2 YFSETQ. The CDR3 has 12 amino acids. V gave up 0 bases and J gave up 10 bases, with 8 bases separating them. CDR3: CASSLVQAEQFF. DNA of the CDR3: TGCGCCAGCAGCTTGGTCCAGGCAGAGCAGTTCTTC.

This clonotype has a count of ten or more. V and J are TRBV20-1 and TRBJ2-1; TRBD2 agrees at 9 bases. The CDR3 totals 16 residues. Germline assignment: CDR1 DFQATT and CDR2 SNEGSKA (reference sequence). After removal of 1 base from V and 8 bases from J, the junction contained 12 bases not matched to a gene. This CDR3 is CSARAILAGIGDEQFF. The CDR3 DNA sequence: TGCAGTGCTAGAGCCATCCTAGCGGGAATCGGCGATGAGCAGTTCTTC.